This is a list of T cell receptor beta chains from one sample in a study of siplizumab effects on memory and regulatory T cells. Here immunoSEQ multiplex PCR was the method, and the copy in TCRdb shows in-frame clones only, minus some. The profile covers tens of thousands of clones, with 93% appearing a single time and about 5% taken by the ten largest. Sequences were obtained from CD8+ T cells sorted from blood. The origin of the receptors is a human donor in good health. Each CDR3 is given with its conserved first and last residue. A D gene is named only where the DNA matches it firmly. Size values are once, few and many counts, or a class for expanded clones, and some rows have none.

d_call	clone_size	v_call	j_call	cdr3_nt	cdr3_aa
NA	NA	TRBV5-6	TRBJ2-7	TGTGCCAGCAGGCCGACCTCGGGCGAGCAGTACTTC	CASRPTSGEQYF
TRBD2	NA	TRBV9	TRBJ2-3	TGTGCCAGCAGCACTCGACTAGCGGGGGAGACAGATACGCAGTATTTT	CASSTRLAGETDTQYF
TRBD1	once	TRBV7-9	TRBJ2-5	TGTGCCAGCAGCTTAGGCTGGGACAGGGGTGGGGAGACCCAGTACTTC	CASSLGWDRGGETQYF
TRBD1	NA	TRBV5-5	TRBJ1-4	TGTGCCAGCAGCTTGGCCGGGACAGGGGAAAAACTGTTTTTT	CASSLAGTGEKLFF
NA	NA	TRBV7-9	TRBJ1-5	TGTGCCAGCACCCGGTGGAAGGAGCCCCAGCATTTT	CASTRWKEPQHF
NA	NA	TRBV30	TRBJ1-2	TGTGCCTGGGACAGCAACTATGGCTACACCTTC	CAWDSNYGYTF
NA	NA	TRBV4-3	TRBJ2-2	TGCGCCAGCAGCCATATAGCCCTCAGAGGCACCGGGGAGCTGTTTTTT	CASSHIALRGTGELFF
NA	NA	TRBV19	TRBJ2-1	TGTGCCAGTAGAATCGGGTGGGGAGGCAATGAGCAGTTCTTC	CASRIGWGGNEQFF
TRBD2	NA	TRBV19	TRBJ2-7	TGTGCCAGTAGTATATCCGGGGGGGACTCCTACGAGCAGTACTTC	CASSISGGDSYEQYF
NA	NA	TRBV19	TRBJ2-7	TGTGCCAGTAGTACATCCCTGACAGTTAACGAGCAGTACTTC	CASSTSLTVNEQYF
NA	few	TRBV2	TRBJ1-2	TGTGCCAGCAGTGAAGTACAGGATTATGGCTACACCTTC	CASSEVQDYGYTF
TRBD1	NA	TRBV2	TRBJ2-7	TGTGCCAGCAGTGCCGGGACAGTCTATGGAGAGCAGTACTTC	CASSAGTVYGEQYF
TRBD1	NA	TRBV19	TRBJ2-7	TGTGCCAGTAGTTACGGGACAGGTAGCTACGAGCAGTACTTC	CASSYGTGSYEQYF
TRBD1	NA	TRBV5-6	TRBJ1-2	TGTGCCAGCAGCACCTGGACAGGGGGCTCAATCTATGGCTACACCTTC	CASSTWTGGSIYGYTF
TRBD2	once	TRBV7-8	TRBJ2-3	TGTGCCAGCAGCTTAACTAGCGGGGCAGGCACAGATACGCAGTATTTT	CASSLTSGAGTDTQYF
NA	NA	TRBV7-4	TRBJ1-2	TGTGCCAGCAGCTTAGAGGGCGGGGATAATGGCTACACCTTC	CASSLEGGDNGYTF
TRBD2	NA	TRBV9	TRBJ2-3	TGTGCCAGCAGCCCCCGAACTAGCGGATACACAGATACGCAGTATTTT	CASSPRTSGYTDTQYF